These 17 T cell receptor beta chains were sequenced from one sample in a study of T-cell memory formation after mild COVID-19. TCRdb ran MiXCR on the 5' RACE reads and lists one entry per CDR3 protein. Here the sample spans 250,000 to 350,000 distinct CDR3 sequences, around 15% being singletons. Source material: PBMCs or a T cell subset sorted from them (not recorded which). The receptor set was obtained from a man younger than 30 who had mild COVID-19 (a few samples of this study predate the infection). Cell type and time point are not known.

This clonotype has a count of ten or more. The V gene is TRBV2, the J gene TRBJ1-5, with 8 positions matching TRBD1. Germline CDR1 reads SNHLY; CDR2 reads FYNNEI. This CDR3 spans 13 amino acids. J was trimmed by 2 bases and V by 6 bases; bases with no gene match: 0. CDR3: CASRTGGNQPQHF. The CDR3 DNA is TGTGCCAGCAGGACAGGGGGCAATCAGCCCCAGCATTTT.

This chain joins TRBV29-1 and TRBJ2-2, with D hard to call. The V gene's germline CDR1 is SQVTM and CDR2 ANQGSEA. V lost 4 bases, J lost 1 base, and 7 bases lay in between. This CDR3 spans 13 amino acids. CDR3 residues: CSVATGNTGELFF. The CDR3 DNA reads as TGCAGCGTTGCAACGGGGAACACCGGGGAGCTGTTTTTT.

V gene TRBV20-1 combines with J gene TRBJ2-5; TRBD1 matches 7 bases. CDR1 is DFQATT, CDR2 SNEGSKA, per germline (reference sequence). This CDR3 contains 13 residues. The trim removed 7 bases at V and 5 bases at J, leaving 10 bases unmatched. Here the CDR3 reads CSGPGQSRETQYF. CDR3 DNA sequence: TGCAGTGGCCCGGGACAGTCACGGGAGACCCAGTACTTC.

The chain recombines TRBV10-2 with TRBJ2-7, with D unresolved. The CDR3 has 11 residues. CDR1 and CDR2 (germline): WSHSY, SAAADI. V was clipped by 7 bases and J by 5 bases, with 9 bases between them. DNA of the CDR3: TGCGCCAGCAAGCAAGGGAACGAGCAGTACTTC. Residues: CASKQGNEQYF.

CDR3 sequence (DNA): TGTGCCAGCAGCACAGGCAGGAGCTCCTATAATTCACCCCTCCACTTT. It yields the protein CASSTGRSSYNSPLHF. The chain carries TRBV25-1 and TRBJ1-6, with a possible D match to TRBD1 (5 bases). Germline assignment: CDR1 MGHDK and CDR2 SYGVNS. The V gene lost 6 bases and the J gene lost 0 bases, with 12 bases spanning the gap. The CDR3 covers 16 residues.

In its sample, this clonotype was seen a few times. The V call is TRBV25-1, the J call TRBJ1-6; perhaps TRBD1 as D (6 bases). CDR1 is MGHDK, CDR2 SYGVNS, per germline. The CDR3 covers 16 residues. The V gene lost 6 bases and the J gene lost 7 bases, with 19 bases spanning the gap. Written as DNA, the CDR3 is TGTGCCAGCAGCAACTCCGGAGAGGGGGGAAATTCACCCCTCCACTTT. It yields the protein CASSNSGEGGNSPLHF.

This clonotype turned up a few times. J is TRBJ2-1 and V is TRBV6-5, with TRBD1 identical over 7 bases. The CDR3 runs 14 residues. CDR1 is MNHEY and CDR2 is SVGAGI in the germline V gene. V shed 1 base and J 6 bases; nucleotides not matched to a gene: 3. The CDR3 loop reads CASSYLGQSNEQFF. The CDR3 DNA reads as TGTGCCAGCAGTTACTTGGGACAGAGCAATGAGCAGTTCTTC.

The chain joins TRBV7-3 to TRBJ2-5; D perhaps matches TRBD2 (6 bases). This CDR3 has 13 amino acids. Germline V gene data show CDR1 as SGHTA and CDR2 as FQGTGA. Trimming removed 5 bases from V and 6 bases from J, with 13 bases in between. As DNA, the CDR3 is TGTGCCAGCAGCGGAGGGGATGCTAAGACCCAGTACTTC. Its protein is CASSGGDAKTQYF.

V usage is TRBV20-1 and J usage is TRBJ2-7; maybe TRBD1 (6 bases). The CDR3 has 12 amino acids. From germline, CDR1 is DFQATT and CDR2 SNEGSKA (reference sequence). V was cut by 6 bases and J by 3 bases, with 12 bases left in between. The CDR3 DNA follows: TGCAGTGCATCTACAGGGAACTACGAGCAGTACTTC. Protein product: CSASTGNYEQYF.

This clonotype was counted only a few times. The chain uses TRBV9 and TRBJ2-1; TRBD2 agrees at 8 bases. Germline CDR1 SGDLS, CDR2 YYNGEE. This CDR3 has 16 amino acids. With V trimmed by 4 bases and J by 0 bases, 6 bases remained unmatched. The CDR3 sequence is CASSTGGGFSYNEQFF. CDR3 DNA: TGTGCCAGCAGCACGGGCGGGGGGTTCTCCTACAATGAGCAGTTCTTC.

This clonotype was picked up a small number of times. The V call is TRBV29-1, the J call TRBJ2-7; 7 nucleotides align to TRBD1. Looked up from germline, CDR1 is SQVTM and CDR2 is ANQGSEA. The V segment lost 4 bases and the J segment 1 base; nucleotides outside the gene matches: 1. The CDR3 sequence is 12 residues long. CDR3 sequence: CSVVGQSYEQYF. DNA for the CDR3: TGCAGCGTTGTGGGACAGTCCTACGAGCAGTACTTC.

The chain is built from TRBV6-5 and TRBJ2-7, with D possibly matching TRBD2 (7 bases). The germline gives CDR1 MNHEY, CDR2 SVGAGI. The CDR3 loop spans 14 amino acids. Trimming left V 6 bases short and J 6 bases short, with 18 bases between. The CDR3 region is CASRPGGLLFEQYF. CDR3 in DNA: TGTGCCAGCAGGCCCGGGGGGCTTCTTTTCGAGCAGTACTTC.

This clonotype was detected a few times. V and J are TRBV2 and TRBJ2-3; 7 nucleotides match TRBD1. Germline V gene lookup returns CDR1 SNHLY and CDR2 FYNNEI. There are 14 residues in the CDR3. V lost 6 bases to trimming and J lost 1 base; unmatched junction nucleotides: 4. The CDR3 protein is CASRTGTGTDTQYF. CDR3 nucleotides: TGTGCCAGCAGAACCGGGACAGGCACAGATACGCAGTATTTT. The full variable domain, completed using reference TRBV2 and TRBJ2-3, is EPEVTQTPSHQVTQMGQEVILRCVPISNHLYFYWYRQILGQKVEFLVSFYNNEISEKSEIFDDQFSVERPDGSNFTLKIRSTKLEDSAMYFCASRTGTGTDTQYFGPGTRLTVL.

There are many counts of this clonotype. The chain recombines TRBV7-6 with TRBJ2-2, with D unresolved. The germline V and J ends were trimmed by 4 bases and 4 bases, with 10 bases remaining between them. There are 14 residues in the CDR3. CDR1 and CDR2 from the germline V gene are SGHVS and FNYEAQ. The CDR3 DNA reads TGTGCCAGCAGCTCAAACGCCGCCACCGGGGAGCTGTTTTTT. Its translation is CASSSNAATGELFF. The entire variable domain, with the rest obtained from reference TRBV7-6 and TRBJ2-2, is as follows: GAGVSQSPRYKVTKRGQDVALRCDPISGHVSLYWYRQALGQGPEFLTYFNYEAQQDKSGLPNDRFSAERPEGSISTLTIQRTEQRDSAMYRCASSSNAATGELFFGEGSRLTVL.

The chain employs TRBV15 and TRBJ2-5, with D unclear. This CDR3 is 13 amino acids long. Per the germline V gene, CDR1 is LNHNV and CDR2 is YYDKDF (reference sequence). With 1 base removed from V and 2 bases from J, the gap between germline ends came to 5 bases. CDR3 in DNA: TGTGCCACCAGCAGAGTTGCGCAAGAGACCCAGTACTTC. It yields the protein CATSRVAQETQYF.

The chain employs TRBV6-2 or TRBV6-3 and TRBJ1-5; tentative D call: TRBD1 (6 bases). CDR1 MNHEY and CDR2 SVGEGT come from the germline V gene. Deletions cut 2 bases from V and 1 base from J, with 9 bases between. CDR3 size: 15 residues. The CDR3 DNA reads as TGTGCCAGCAGTTACCAAGGGACAAGCAATCAGCCCCAGCATTTT. Its protein is CASSYQGTSNQPQHF.

This clonotype has more than one count but fewer than ten. The chain uses TRBV4-3 and TRBJ1-4; TRBD1 might be the D (5 bases). Germline loops: CDR1 LGHNA, CDR2 YSLEER. The V and J ends lost 1 base and 10 bases respectively, with 22 bases between them. The CDR3 extends over 17 amino acids. CDR3 DNA: TGCGCCAGCAGCCAAGTTGGATCCGGCAGGGTCAAAGGAAAACTGTTTTTT. It codes for CASSQVGSGRVKGKLFF.